This TCR beta chain was documented in a study of cytomegalovirus exposure and HLA in healthy donors. Study outcomes and limitations: Links to common viral pathogens appeared, in a later analysis, for several of the most significant clusters. Immune exposure was documented only through CMV serostatus. In a later analysis, V- and J-gene trimming of beta chains associated with a DCLRE1C missense variant, replicated independently.

This CDR3 contains 12 residues. Germline CDR1 and CDR2: ENHRY and SYGVKD. Trimming stripped 5 bases from V and 4 bases from J, with 8 bases between. PCR involved 60 Vbeta and 13 Jbeta primers. Profiling relied on immunoSEQ multiplex PCR, and the TCRdb table lists in-frame clones only, not all of them. Here the sample spans 150,000 to 200,000 clones, around three quarters being singletons. Healthy donors of bone marrow made up the group. This clone has only one observation. What it binds is not known. Material: PBMCs. The chain couples TRBV10-3 to TRBJ1-1; D ambiguous. This TCR was sampled from a woman aged 50 to 60 in good health and CMV-seronegative. CDR3 protein: CAISRDGTEAFF. The CDR3 coding sequence is TGTGCCATCAGTCGGGATGGCACTGAAGCTTTCTTT.